This TCR beta chain was profiled in a study of blood T cell repertoires in COVID-19. Looking at the study overall: COVID-19 samples, acute and convalescent, were from the United States, Italy and Spain. From T cells, B-cell-depleted T cells, or PBMCs came the material, which was cDNA or gDNA.

Seattle enrolled patients during active infection and tracked them longitudinally. Authors' processing steps: Reference gene primers were amplified, and this amplification served to estimate nucleated cell counts. Data came from immunoSEQ multiplex PCR; TCRdb stores just in-frame clones and leaves some out. V, J and clone size were drawn from that table, and D and trimming were deduced from the DNA. This table holds roughly 260,000 clones, 91% found once. J lost 7 bases, V lost 0 bases, and 2 bases had no gene match. From germline, CDR1 is SGHNT and CDR2 YYREEE (reference sequence). This CDR3 is built from 15 residues.

The TCR originated in a person aged 18 to 35 with COVID-19, enrolled during active disease. The material sequenced was peripheral blood. The rearrangement links TRBV5-4 to TRBJ1-6; 9 bases agree with TRBD1. The CDR3 here is CASSLGGQGNSPLHF. The CDR3 region has the DNA TGTGCCAGCAGCTTGGGTGGACAGGGGAATTCACCCCTCCACTTT.